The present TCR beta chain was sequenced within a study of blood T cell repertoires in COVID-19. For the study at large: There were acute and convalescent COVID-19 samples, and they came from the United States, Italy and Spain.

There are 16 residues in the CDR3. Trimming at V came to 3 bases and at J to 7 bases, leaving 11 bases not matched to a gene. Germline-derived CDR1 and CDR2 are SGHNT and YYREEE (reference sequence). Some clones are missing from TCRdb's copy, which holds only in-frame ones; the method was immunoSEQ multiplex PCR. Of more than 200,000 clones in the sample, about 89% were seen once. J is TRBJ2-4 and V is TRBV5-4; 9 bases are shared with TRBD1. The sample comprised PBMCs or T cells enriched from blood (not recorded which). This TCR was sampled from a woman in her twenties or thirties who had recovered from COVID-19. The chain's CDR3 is CASSSGTGTGINIQYF. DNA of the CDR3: TGTGCCAGCAGCTCGGGGACAGGGACGGGTATTAACATTCAGTACTTC.